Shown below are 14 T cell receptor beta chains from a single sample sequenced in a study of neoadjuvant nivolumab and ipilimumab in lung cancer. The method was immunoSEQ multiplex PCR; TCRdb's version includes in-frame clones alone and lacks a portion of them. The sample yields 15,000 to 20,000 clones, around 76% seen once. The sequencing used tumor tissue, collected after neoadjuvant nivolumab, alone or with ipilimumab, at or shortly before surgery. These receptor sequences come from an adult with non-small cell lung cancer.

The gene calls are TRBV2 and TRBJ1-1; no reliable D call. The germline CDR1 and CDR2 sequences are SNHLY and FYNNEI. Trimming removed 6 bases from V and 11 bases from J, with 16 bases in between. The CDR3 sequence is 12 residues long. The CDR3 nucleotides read TGTGCCAGCAGCAAATACCCACGTCGGGCTTTCTTT. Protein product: CASSKYPRRAFF. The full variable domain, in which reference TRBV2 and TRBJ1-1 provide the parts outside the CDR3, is EPEVTQTPSHQVTQMGQEVILRCVPISNHLYFYWYRQILGQKVEFLVSFYNNEISEKSEIFDDQFSVERPDGSNFTLKIRSTKLEDSAMYFCASSKYPRRAFFGQGTRLTVV.

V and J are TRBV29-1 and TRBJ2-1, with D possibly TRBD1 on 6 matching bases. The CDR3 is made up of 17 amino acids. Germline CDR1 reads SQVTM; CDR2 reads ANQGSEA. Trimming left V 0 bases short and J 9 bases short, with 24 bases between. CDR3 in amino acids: CSVEDIRQGQVLGEQFF. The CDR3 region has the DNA TGCAGCGTTGAAGATATCCGCCAGGGGCAAGTTCTGGGTGAGCAGTTCTTC.

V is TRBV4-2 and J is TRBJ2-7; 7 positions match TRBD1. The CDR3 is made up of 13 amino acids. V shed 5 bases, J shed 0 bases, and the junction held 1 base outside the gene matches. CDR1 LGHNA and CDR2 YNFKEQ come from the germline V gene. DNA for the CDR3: TGTGCCAGCAGCAGGGACAGCTCCTACGAGCAGTACTTC. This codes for CASSRDSSYEQYF.

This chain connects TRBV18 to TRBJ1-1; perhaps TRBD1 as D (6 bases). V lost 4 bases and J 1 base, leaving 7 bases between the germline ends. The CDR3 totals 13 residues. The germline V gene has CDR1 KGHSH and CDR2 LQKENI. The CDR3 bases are TGTGCCAGCTCACTGGACAGGAACACTGAAGCTTTCTTT. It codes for CASSLDRNTEAFF.

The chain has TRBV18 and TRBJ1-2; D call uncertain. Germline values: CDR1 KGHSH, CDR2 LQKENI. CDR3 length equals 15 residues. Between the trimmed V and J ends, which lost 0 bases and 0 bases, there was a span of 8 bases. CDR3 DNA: TGTGCCAGCTCACCACCGAATCCGGCTAACTATGGCTACACCTTC. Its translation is CASSPPNPANYGYTF.

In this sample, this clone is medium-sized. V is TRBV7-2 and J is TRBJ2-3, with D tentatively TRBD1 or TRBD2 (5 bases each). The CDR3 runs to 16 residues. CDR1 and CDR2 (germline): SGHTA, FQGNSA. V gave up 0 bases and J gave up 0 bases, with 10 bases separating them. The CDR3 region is CASSLAGTPSTDTQYF. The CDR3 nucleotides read TGTGCCAGCAGCTTAGCAGGGACCCCCAGCACAGATACGCAGTATTTT.

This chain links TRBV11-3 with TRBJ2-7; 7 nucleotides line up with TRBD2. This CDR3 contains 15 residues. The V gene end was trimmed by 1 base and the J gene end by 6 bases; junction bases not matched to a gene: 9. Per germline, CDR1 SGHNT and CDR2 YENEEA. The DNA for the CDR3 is TGTGCCAGCAGCTTAGGGCGGCGGGAGTGCGGCGAGCAGTACTTC. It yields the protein CASSLGRRECGEQYF.

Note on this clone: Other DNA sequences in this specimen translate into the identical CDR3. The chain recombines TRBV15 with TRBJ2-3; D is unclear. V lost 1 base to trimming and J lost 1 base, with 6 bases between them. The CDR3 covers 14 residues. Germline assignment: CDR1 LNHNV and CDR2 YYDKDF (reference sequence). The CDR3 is CATSRGQGTDTQYF. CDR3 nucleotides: TGTGCCACCAGCAGAGGGCAGGGCACAGATACGCAGTATTTT.

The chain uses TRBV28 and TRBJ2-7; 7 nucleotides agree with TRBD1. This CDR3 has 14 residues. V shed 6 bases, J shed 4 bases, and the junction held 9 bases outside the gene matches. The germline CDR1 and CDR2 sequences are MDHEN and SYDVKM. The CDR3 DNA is TGTGCCAGCAGGGGACGGACAGGTCTTTACGAGCAGTACTTC. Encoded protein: CASRGRTGLYEQYF.

The CDR3 coding sequence is TGTGCCAGCAGCTCCCAGAACAATGAGCAGTTCTTC. This encodes CASSSQNNEQFF. The chain is built from TRBV11-2 and TRBJ2-1; D is ambiguous. This CDR3 has 12 residues. Trimming took off 4 bases at V and 5 bases at J, with 6 bases between the two ends. The germline gives CDR1 SGHAT, CDR2 FQNNGV.

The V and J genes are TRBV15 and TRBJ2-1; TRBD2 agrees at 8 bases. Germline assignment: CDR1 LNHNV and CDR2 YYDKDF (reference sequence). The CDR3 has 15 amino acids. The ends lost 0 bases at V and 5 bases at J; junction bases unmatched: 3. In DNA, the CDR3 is TGTGCCACCAGCAGAGAGGGGCGGGGGGACAATGAGCAGTTCTTC. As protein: CATSREGRGDNEQFF.

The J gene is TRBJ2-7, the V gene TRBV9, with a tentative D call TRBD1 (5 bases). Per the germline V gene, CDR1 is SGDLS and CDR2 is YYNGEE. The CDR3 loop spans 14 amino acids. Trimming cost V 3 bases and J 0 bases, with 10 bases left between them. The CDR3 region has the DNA TGTGCCAGCAGCGCACAGGCCGGCTCCTACGAGCAGTACTTC. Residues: CASSAQAGSYEQYF.

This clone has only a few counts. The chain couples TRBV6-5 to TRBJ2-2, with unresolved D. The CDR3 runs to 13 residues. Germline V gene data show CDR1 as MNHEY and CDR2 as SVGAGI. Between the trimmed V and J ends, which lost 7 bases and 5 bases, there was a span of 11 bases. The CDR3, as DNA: TGTGCCAGCAACCTGGCCAGGACCGGGGAGCTGTTTTTT. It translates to CASNLARTGELFF.

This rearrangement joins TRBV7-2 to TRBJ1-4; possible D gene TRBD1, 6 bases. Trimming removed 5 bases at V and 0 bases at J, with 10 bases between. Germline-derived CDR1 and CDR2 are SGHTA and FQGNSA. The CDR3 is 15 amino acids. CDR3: CASSLNRATNEKLFF. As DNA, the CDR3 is TGTGCCAGCAGCCTCAACAGGGCAACTAATGAAAAACTGTTTTTT.